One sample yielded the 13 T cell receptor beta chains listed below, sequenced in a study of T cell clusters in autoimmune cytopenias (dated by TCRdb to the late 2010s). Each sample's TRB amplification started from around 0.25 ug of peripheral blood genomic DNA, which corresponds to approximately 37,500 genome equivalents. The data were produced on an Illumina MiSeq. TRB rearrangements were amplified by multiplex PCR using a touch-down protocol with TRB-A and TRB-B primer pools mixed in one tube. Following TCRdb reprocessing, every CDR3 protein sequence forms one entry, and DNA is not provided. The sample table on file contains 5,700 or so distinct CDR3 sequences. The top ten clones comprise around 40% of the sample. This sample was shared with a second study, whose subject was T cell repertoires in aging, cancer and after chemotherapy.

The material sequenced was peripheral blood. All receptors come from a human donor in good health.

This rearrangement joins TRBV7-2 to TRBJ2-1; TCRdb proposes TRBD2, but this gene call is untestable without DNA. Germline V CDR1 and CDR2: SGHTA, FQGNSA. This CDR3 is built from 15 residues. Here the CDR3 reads CASSPSGGFYNEQFF.

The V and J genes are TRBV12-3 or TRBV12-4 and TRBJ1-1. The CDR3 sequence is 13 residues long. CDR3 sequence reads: CASSLKAGTEAFF.

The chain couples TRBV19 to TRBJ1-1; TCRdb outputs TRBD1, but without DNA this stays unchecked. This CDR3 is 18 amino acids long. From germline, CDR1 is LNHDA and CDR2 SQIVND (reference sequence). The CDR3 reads CASSMSTGRKGPDTEAFF.

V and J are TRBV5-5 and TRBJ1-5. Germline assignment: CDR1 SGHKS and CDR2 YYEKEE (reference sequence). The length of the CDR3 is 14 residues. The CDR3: CASSQAESNQPQHF.

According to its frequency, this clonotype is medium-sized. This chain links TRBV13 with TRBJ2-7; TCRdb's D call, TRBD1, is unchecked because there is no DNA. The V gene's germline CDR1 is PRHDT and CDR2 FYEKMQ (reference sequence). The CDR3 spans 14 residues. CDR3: CASSSDRVSAEQYF.

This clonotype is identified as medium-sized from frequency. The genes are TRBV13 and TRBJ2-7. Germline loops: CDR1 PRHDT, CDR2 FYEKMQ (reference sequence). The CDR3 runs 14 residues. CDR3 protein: CASSLGGTTYEQYF.

The CDR3 loop is CASSPEGRTYEQYF. This chain joins TRBV5-6 and TRBJ2-7. Germline V gene data show CDR1 as SGHDT and CDR2 as YYEEEE. The CDR3 runs to 14 residues. The full variable domain, with the rest looked up from reference TRBV5-6 and TRBJ2-7, is DAGVTQSPTHLIKTRGQQVTLRCSPKSGHDTVSWYQQALGQGPQFIFQYYEEEERQRGNFPDRFSGHQFPNYSSELNVNALLLGDSALYLCASSPEGRTYEQYFGPGTRLTVT.

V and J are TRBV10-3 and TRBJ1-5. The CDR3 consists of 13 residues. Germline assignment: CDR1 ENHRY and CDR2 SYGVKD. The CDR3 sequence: CAISEERGQPQHF.

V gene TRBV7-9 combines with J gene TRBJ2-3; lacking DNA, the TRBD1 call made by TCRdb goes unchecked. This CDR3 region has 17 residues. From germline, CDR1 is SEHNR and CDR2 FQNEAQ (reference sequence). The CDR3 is CASSLNAGGGFTDTQYF. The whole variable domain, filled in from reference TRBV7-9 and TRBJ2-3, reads DTGVSQNPRHKITKRGQNVTFRCDPISEHNRLYWYRQTLGQGPEFLTYFQNEAQLEKSRLLSDRFSAERPKGSFSTLEIQRTEQGDSAMYLCASSLNAGGGFTDTQYFGPGTRLTVL.

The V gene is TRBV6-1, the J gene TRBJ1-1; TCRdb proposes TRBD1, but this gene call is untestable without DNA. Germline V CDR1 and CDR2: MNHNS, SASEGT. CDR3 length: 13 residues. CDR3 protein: CASDGGRNTEAFF.

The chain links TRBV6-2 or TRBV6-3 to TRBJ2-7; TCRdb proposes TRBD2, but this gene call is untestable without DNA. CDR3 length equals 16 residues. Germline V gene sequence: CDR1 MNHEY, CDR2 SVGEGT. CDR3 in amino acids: CASSSGSSGGKYAQYF.

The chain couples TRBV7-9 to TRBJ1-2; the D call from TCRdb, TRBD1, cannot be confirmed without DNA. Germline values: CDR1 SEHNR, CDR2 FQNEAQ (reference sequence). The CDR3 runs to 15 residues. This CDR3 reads CASSLRQGANYGYTF.

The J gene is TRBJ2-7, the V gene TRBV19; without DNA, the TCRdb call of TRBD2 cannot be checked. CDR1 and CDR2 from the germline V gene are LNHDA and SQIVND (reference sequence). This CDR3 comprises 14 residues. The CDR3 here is CASSSGTSVGTQYF. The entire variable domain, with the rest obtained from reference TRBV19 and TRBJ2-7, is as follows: DGGITQSPKYLFRKEGQNVTLSCEQNLNHDAMYWYRQDPGQGLRLIYYSQIVNDFQKGDIAEGYSVSREKKESFPLTVTSAQKNPTAFYLCASSSGTSVGTQYFGPGTRLTVT.